Listed here is a single TCR beta chain. Its antigen is not identified. Deletions cut 2 bases from V and 0 bases from J, with 13 bases between. This CDR3 has 16 amino acids. CDR1 is SGHVS, CDR2 FQNEAQ, per germline. These data come from a study of OX40 agonist ivuxolimab in advanced cancers. Study-wide points: More expanded clones were seen, on average, in CD8+ T cells than in CD4+.

Autoimmune disease history or systemic immunosuppression led to patient exclusion. At baseline, cycle 4 day 1, and cycle 7 day 1, blood was sampled. The protocol was immunoSEQ multiplex PCR, while the TCRdb copy is restricted to in-frame clones and leaves out a portion. The repertoire holds about 62,000 clones, with around 79% as singletons. This chain joins TRBV7-8 and TRBJ1-1; D uncertain. This clonotype originated in an adult with an advanced solid tumor such as melanoma, head and neck, liver or kidney cancer. The input for sequencing was CD4+ or CD8+ T cells sorted from blood, taken in a trial of the OX40 agonist ivuxolimab. The CDR3 coding sequence is TGTGCCAGCAGCTTAATTCCCCAGAACATGAACACTGAAGCTTTCTTT. Its translation: CASSLIPQNMNTEAFF.